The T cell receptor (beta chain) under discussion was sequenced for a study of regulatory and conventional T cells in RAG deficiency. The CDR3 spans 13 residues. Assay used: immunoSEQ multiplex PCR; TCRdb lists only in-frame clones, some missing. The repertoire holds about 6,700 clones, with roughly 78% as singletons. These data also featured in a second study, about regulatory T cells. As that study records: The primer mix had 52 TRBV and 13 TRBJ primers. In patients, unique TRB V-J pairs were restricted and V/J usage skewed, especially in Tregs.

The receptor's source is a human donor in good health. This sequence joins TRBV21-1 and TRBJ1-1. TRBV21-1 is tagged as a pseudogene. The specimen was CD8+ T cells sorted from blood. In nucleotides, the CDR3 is TGTGCCAGCAGCAGGGGTTCTGAGGCTGAAGCTTTCTTT. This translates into CASSRGSEAEAFF.